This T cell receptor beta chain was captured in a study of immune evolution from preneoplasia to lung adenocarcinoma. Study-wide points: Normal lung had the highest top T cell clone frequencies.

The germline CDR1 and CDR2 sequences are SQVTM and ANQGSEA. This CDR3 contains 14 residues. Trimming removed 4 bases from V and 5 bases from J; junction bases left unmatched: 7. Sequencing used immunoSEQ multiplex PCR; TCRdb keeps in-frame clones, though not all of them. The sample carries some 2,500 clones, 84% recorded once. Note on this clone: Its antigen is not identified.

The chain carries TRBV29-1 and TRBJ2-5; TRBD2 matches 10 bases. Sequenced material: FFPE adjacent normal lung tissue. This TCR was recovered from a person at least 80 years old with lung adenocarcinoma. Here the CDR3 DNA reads TGCAGCGTTGTATGGGCTAGCGGGAGTGAGACCCAGTACTTC. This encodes CSVVWASGSETQYF.